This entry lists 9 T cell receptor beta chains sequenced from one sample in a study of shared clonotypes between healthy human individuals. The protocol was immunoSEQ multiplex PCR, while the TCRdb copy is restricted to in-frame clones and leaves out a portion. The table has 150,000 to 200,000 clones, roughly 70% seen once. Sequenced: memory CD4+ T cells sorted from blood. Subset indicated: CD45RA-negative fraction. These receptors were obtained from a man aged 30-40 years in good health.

The CDR3 DNA sequence: TGTGCCAGCAGCTCCCGGGGCAATACTCGGCAGTACTTC. As protein: CASSSRGNTRQYF. The V call is TRBV11-3, the J call TRBJ2-7; D might be TRBD1 or TRBD2, each matching 5 bases. The CDR3 runs 13 residues. With 4 bases removed from V and 9 bases from J, the gap between germline ends came to 16 bases. In germline, CDR1 is SGHNT, CDR2 YENEEA.

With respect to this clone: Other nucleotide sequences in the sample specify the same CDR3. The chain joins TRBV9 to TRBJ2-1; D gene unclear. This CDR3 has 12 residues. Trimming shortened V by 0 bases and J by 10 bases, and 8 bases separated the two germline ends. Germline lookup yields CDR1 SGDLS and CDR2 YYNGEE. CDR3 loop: CASSVVGGEQFF. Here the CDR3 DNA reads TGTGCCAGCAGCGTAGTCGGCGGAGAGCAGTTCTTC.

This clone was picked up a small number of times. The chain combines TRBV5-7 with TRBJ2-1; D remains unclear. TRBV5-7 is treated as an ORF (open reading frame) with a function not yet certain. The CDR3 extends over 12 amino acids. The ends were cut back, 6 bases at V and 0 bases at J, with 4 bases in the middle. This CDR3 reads CASISSYNEQFF. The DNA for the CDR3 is TGTGCCAGCATTAGCTCCTACAATGAGCAGTTCTTC.

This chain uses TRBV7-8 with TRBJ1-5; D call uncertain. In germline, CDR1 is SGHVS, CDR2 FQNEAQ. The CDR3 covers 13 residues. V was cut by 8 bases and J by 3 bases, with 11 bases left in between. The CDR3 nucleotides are TGTGCCAGCGCCCATGGATCCAATCAGCCCCAGCATTTT. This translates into CASAHGSNQPQHF.

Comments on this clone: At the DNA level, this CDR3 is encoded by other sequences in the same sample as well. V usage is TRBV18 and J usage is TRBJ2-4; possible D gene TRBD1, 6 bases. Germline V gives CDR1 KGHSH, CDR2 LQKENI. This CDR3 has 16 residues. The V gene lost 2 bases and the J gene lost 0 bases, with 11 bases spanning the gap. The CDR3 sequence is CASSPKDSLAKNIQYF. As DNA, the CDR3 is TGTGCCAGCTCACCAAAGGACAGCCTAGCCAAAAACATTCAGTACTTC.

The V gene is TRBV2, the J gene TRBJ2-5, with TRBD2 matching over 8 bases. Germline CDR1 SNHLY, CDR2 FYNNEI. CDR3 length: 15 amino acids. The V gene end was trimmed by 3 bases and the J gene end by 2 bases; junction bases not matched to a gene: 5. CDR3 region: CASSDGSSGQETQYF. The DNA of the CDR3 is TGTGCCAGCAGTGACGGATCTAGCGGGCAAGAGACCCAGTACTTC.

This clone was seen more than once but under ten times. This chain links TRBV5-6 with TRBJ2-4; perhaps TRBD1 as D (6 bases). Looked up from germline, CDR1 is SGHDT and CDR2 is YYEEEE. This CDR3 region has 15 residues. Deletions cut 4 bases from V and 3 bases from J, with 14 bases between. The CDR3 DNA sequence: TGTGCCAGCAGCGATCTCAGGGGCGTCAAAAACATTCAGTACTTC. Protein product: CASSDLRGVKNIQYF.

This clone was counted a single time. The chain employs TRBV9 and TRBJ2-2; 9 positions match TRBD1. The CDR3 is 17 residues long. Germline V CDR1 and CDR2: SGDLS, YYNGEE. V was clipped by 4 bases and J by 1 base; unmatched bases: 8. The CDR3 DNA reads TGTGCCAGCAGCCCTGGGCCGGGACAGGGGAACACCGGGGAGCTGTTTTTT. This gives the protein CASSPGPGQGNTGELFF.

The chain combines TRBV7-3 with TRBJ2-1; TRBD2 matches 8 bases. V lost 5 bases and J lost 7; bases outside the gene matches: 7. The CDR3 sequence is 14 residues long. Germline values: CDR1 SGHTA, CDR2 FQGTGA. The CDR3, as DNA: TGTGCCAGCAGCCCGCAAACGGGGGGGAATGAGCAGTTCTTC. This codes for CASSPQTGGNEQFF.